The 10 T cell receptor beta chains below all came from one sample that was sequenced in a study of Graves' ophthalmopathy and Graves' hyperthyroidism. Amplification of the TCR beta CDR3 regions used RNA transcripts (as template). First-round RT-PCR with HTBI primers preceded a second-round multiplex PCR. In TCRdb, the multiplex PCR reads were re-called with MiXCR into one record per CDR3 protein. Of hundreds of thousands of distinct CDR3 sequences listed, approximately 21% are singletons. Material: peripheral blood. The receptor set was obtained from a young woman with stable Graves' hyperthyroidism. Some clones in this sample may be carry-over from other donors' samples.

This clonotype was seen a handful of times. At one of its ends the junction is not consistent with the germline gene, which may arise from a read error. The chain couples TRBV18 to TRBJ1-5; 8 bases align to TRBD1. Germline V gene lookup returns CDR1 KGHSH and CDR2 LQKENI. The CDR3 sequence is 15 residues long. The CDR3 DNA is TGTGCCAGCTCCCCACAGGGGGAAAGCAATCAGCCCCAGCATTTT. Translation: CASSPQGESNQPQHF.

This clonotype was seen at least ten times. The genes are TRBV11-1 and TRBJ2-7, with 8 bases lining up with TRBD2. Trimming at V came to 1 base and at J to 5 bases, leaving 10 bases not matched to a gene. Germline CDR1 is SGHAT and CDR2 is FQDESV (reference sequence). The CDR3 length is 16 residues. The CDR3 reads CASSLGGLALTHEQYF. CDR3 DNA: TGTGCCAGCAGCTTAGGAGGACTAGCCCTCACCCACGAGCAGTACTTC.

DNA of the CDR3: TGCAGCAGACCGGGACAGGGGGAGGCCAAAAACATTCAGTACTTC. This translates into CSRPGQGEAKNIQYF. V and J are TRBV29-1 and TRBJ2-4; 11 nucleotides align to TRBD1. Per the germline V gene, CDR1 is SQVTM and CDR2 is ANQGSEA. The CDR3 is made up of 15 amino acids. The V segment lost 8 bases and the J segment 1 base; nucleotides outside the gene matches: 7.

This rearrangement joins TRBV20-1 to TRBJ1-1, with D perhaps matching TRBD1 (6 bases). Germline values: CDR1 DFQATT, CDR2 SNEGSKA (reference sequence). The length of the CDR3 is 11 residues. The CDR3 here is CTLGGTSEAFF. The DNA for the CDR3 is TGCACCCTAGGGGGAACTTCTGAAGCTTTCTTT.

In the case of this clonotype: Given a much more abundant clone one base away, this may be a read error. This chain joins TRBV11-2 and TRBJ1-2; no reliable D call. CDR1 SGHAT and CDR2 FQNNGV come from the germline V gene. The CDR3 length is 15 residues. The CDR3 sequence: CVSSPLSQDLYGYTF. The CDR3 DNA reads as TGTGTCAGCAGCCCACTTTCCCAGGATTTATATGGCTACACCTTC.

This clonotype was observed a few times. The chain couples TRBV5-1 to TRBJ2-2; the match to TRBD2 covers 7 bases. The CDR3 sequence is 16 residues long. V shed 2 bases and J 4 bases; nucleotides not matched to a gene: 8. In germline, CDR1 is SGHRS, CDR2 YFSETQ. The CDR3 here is CASSLAGRPGTGELFF. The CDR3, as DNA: TGCGCCAGCAGCTTAGCGGGAAGGCCGGGCACCGGGGAGCTGTTTTTT.

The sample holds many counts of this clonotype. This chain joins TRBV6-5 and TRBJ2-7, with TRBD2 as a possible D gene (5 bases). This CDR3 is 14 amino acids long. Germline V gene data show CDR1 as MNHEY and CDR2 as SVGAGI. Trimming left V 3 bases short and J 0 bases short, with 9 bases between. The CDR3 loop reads CASSYGLSSYEQYF. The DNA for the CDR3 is TGTGCCAGCAGTTATGGACTCTCCTCCTACGAGCAGTACTTC.

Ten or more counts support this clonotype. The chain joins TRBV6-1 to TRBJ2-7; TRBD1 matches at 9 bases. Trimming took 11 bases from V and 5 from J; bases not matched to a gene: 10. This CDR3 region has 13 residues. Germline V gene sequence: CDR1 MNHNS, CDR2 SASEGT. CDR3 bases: TGTGCCTCCGGAGGGACAGGGAATCACGAGCAGTACTTC. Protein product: CASGGTGNHEQYF.

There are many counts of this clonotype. CDR3 in amino acids: CASHRQGQETQYF. The CDR3 DNA reads TGTGCCAGCCACCGACAGGGGCAAGAGACCCAGTACTTC. This sequence joins TRBV28 and TRBJ2-5; 8 bases are shared with TRBD1. CDR3 size: 13 residues. J gave up 2 bases and V 8 bases, and 4 bases lay outside the gene matches. Germline V gives CDR1 MDHEN, CDR2 SYDVKM.

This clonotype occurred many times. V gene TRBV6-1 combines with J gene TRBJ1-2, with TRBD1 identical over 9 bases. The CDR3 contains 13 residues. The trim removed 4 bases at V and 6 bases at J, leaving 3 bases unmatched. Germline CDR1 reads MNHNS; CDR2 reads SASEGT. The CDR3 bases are TGTGCCAGCAGTGCTACAGGGGGCCATGGCTACACCTTC. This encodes CASSATGGHGYTF.